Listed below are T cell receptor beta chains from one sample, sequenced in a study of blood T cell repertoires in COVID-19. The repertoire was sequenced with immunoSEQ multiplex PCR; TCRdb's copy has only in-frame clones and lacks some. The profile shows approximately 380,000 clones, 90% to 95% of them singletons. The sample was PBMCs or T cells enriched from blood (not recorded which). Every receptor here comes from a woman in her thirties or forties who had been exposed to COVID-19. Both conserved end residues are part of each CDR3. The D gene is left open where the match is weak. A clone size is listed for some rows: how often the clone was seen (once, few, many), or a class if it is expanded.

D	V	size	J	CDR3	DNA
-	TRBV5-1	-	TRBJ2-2	CASSTGENTGELFF	TGCGCCAGCAGCACGGGGGAGAACACCGGGGAGCTGTTTTTT
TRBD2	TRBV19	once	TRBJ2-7	CASSVRLAGGIKSSYEQYF	TGTGCCAGTAGTGTTAGACTAGCGGGAGGCATTAAGAGCTCCTACGAGCAGTACTTC
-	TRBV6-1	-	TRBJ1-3	CASSDGGYYTIYF	TGTGCCAGCAGTGACGGGGGGTACTACACCATATATTTT
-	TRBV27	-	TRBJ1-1	CASSPGIYEARAFF	TGTGCCAGCAGTCCCGGGATCTACGAGGCCCGAGCTTTCTTT
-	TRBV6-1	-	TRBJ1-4	CASSERGISEKLFF	TGTGCCAGCAGTGAACGGGGGATATCGGAAAAACTGTTTTTT
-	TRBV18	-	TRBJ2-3	CASSDRSPSTDTQYF	TGTGCCAGCTCAGACAGGTCACCTAGCACAGATACGCAGTATTTT
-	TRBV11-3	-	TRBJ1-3	CASSLGSGSPGNTIYF	TGTGCCAGCAGCTTAGGTTCCGGTTCTCCTGGAAACACCATATATTTT
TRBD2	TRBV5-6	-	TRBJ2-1	CASRWGLAVNNEQFF	TGTGCCAGCAGGTGGGGACTAGCGGTAAACAATGAGCAGTTCTTC
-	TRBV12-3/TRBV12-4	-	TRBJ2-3	CASSLTDTQYF	TGTGCCAGCAGCCTCACAGATACGCAGTATTTT
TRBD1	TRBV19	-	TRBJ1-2	CASSGQGYGYTF	TGTGCCAGTAGTGGACAGGGCTATGGCTACACCTTC
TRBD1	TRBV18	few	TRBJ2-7	CASSRQGYDEQYF	TGTGCCAGCTCACGACAGGGTTATGACGAGCAGTACTTC
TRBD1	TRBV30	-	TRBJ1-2	CAWSDVRQGSHYGYTF	TGTGCCTGGAGTGACGTACGACAGGGTTCTCACTATGGCTACACCTTC
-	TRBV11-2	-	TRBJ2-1	CASSSTSPFNINNEQFF	TGTGCCAGCAGCTCTACTTCTCCTTTCAATATAAACAATGAGCAGTTCTTC
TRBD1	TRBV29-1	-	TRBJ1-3	CSVLTTGSGNTIYF	TGCAGCGTCCTAACGACAGGGTCTGGAAACACCATATATTTT